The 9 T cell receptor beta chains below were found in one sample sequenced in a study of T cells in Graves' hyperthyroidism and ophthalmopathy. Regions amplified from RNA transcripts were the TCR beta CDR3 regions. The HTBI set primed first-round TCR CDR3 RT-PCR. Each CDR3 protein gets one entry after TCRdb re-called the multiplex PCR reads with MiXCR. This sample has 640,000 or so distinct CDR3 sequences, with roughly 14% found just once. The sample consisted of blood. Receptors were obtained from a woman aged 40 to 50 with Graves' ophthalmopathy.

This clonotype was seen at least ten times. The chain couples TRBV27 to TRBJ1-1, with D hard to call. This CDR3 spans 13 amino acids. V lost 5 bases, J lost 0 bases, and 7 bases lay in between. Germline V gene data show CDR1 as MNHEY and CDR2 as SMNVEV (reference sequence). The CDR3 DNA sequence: TGTGCCAGCAGTGCCTTCATGAACACTGAAGCTTTCTTT. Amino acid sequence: CASSAFMNTEAFF.

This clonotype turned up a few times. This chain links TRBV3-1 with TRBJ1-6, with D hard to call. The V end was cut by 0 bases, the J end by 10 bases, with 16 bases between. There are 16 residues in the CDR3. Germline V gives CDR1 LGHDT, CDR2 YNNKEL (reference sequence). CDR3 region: CASSQEYGLLPSPLHF. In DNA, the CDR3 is TGTGCCAGCAGCCAAGAATACGGCCTCCTACCCTCACCCCTCCACTTT. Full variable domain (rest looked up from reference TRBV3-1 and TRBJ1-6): DTAVSQTPKYLVTQMGNDKSIKCEQNLGHDTMYWYKQDSKKFLKIMFSYNNKELIINETVPNRFSPKSPDKAHLNLHINSLELGDSAVYFCASSQEYGLLPSPLHFGNGTRLTVT.

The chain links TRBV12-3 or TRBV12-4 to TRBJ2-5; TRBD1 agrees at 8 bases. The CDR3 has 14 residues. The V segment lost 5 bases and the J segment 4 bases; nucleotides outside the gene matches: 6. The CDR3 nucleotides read TGTGCCAGCAGTCCACAGGGGGACGTAGAGACCCAGTACTTC. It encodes CASSPQGDVETQYF.

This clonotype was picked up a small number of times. The CDR3 loop reads CASSHFGSDYEQYF. CDR3 nucleotides: TGTGCCAGCAGTCACTTCGGATCGGACTACGAGCAGTACTTC. The V and J genes are TRBV28 and TRBJ2-7, with D hard to call. Germline values: CDR1 MDHEN, CDR2 SYDVKM. Trimming cost V 5 bases and J 3 bases, with 14 bases left between them. The CDR3 runs 14 residues.

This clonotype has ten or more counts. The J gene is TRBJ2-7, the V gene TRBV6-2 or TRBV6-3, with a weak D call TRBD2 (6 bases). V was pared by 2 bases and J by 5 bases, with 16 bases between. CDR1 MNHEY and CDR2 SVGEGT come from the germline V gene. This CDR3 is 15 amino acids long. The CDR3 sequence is CASSYPTTREDEQYF. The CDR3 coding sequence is TGTGCCAGCAGTTACCCTACGACTAGGGAGGACGAGCAGTACTTC.

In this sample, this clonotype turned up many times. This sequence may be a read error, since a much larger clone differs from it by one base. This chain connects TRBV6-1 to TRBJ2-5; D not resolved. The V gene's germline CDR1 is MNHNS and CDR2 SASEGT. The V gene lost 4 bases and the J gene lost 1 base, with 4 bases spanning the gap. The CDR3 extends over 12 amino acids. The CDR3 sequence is CASSGIQETQYF. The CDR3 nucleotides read TGTGCCAGCAGTGGGATCCAAGAGACCCAGTACTTC.

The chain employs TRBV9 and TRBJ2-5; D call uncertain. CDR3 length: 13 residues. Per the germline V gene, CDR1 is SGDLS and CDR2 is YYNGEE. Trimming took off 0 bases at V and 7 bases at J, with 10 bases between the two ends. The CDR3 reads CASSVDSPGTQYF. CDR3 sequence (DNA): TGTGCCAGCAGCGTAGACAGTCCGGGGACCCAGTACTTC.

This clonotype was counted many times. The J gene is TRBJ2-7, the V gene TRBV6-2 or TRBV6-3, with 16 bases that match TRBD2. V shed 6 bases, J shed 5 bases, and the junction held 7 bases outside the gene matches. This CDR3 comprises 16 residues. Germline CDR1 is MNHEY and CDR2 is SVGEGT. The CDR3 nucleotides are TGTGCCAGCAGAGCCGGGACTAGCGGGAGGGAAAACGAGCAGTACTTC. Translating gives CASRAGTSGRENEQYF.

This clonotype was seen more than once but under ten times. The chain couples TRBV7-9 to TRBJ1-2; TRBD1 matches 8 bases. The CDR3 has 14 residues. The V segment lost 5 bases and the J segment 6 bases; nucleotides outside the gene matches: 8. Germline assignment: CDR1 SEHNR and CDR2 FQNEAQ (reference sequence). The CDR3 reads CASSHDRGADGYTF. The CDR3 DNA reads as TGTGCCAGCAGCCACGACAGGGGAGCGGATGGCTACACCTTC.